This is a list of T cell receptor beta chains from one sample in a study of radiotherapy plus CTLA-4 blockade in lung cancer. TCRdb keeps only in-frame clones here, not all; method: immunoSEQ multiplex PCR. The sample includes approximately 97,000 clones, around 82% of them seen just once. This specimen consisted of peripheral blood, obtained from a patient treated with radiotherapy plus ipilimumab. Receptors originate from a human donor with non-small cell lung cancer who had stable disease on radiotherapy plus ipilimumab. The CDR3 runs from the conserved cysteine through the conserved F or W. The D gene is left open where the match is weak. Size values are once, few and many counts, or a class for expanded clones, and some rows have none.

j_call,cdr3_length,d_call,clone_size,v_call,cdr3_aa,cdr3_nt
TRBJ2-3,11,-,-,TRBV10-2,CASSGRDTQYF,TGCGCCAGCAGTGGACGTGATACGCAGTATTTT
TRBJ2-7,16,TRBD1,-,TRBV11-2,CASSQGVVRGPYEQYF,TGTGCCAGCAGCCAGGGGGTCGTCAGGGGGCCCTACGAGCAGTACTTC
TRBJ2-6,16,-,-,TRBV2,CASRRLRSSGANVLTF,TGTGCCAGCCGCAGGCTTCGTAGCTCTGGGGCCAACGTCCTGACTTTC
TRBJ1-1,13,TRBD1,-,TRBV6-1,CASNPTGGTEAFF,TGTGCCAGCAACCCGACAGGGGGCACTGAAGCTTTCTTT
TRBJ2-3,15,TRBD2,-,TRBV27,CASSPLGGATDTQYF,TGTGCCAGCAGTCCTCTCGGGGGGGCTACAGATACGCAGTATTTT
TRBJ2-1,14,TRBD2,-,TRBV5-1,CASGYSGRLNEQFF,TGCGCCAGCGGTTATAGCGGGAGGTTGAATGAGCAGTTCTTC
TRBJ1-5,18,-,few,TRBV4-2,CASSQEGLSGFGNQPQHF,TGTGCCAGCAGCCAAGAAGGGCTTTCAGGGTTCGGCAATCAGCCCCAGCATTTT
TRBJ2-2,15,-,-,TRBV5-1,CASSRTSGATGELFF,TGCGCCAGCAGTCGTACTTCAGGGGCCACCGGGGAGCTGTTTTTT
TRBJ2-1,15,TRBD1,-,TRBV15,CATSRGQGGIDEQFF,TGTGCCACCAGCAGAGGACAGGGGGGGATCGATGAGCAGTTCTTC
TRBJ1-5,15,-,-,TRBV9,CASSPRQDVNQPQHF,TGTGCCAGCAGCCCACGACAGGACGTAAATCAGCCCCAGCATTTT
TRBJ2-2,14,-,few,TRBV4-1,CASSRGAGAGELFF,TGCGCCAGCAGCCGGGGAGCAGGGGCCGGGGAGCTGTTTTTT
TRBJ1-2,14,-,-,TRBV21-1,CASSKVGSNYGYTF,TGTGCCAGCAGCAAAGTGGGCAGTAACTATGGCTACACCTTC
TRBJ1-5,14,-,-,TRBV27,CASRGGYSNQPQHF,TGTGCCAGCCGAGGGGGATATAGCAATCAGCCCCAGCATTTT
TRBJ1-4,13,-,-,TRBV6-6,CASSAVSNEKLFF,TGTGCCAGCAGTGCGGTCTCTAATGAAAAACTGTTTTTT
TRBJ1-2,18,-,-,TRBV7-9,CASSLFDRLGGANYGYTF,TGTGCCAGCAGCTTGTTCGACAGGTTGGGGGGAGCTAACTATGGCTACACCTTC
TRBJ2-1,16,-,-,TRBV10-2,CASRGGGGSSYNEQFF,TGCGCCAGCAGAGGGGGGGGCGGAAGCTCCTACAATGAGCAGTTCTTC
TRBJ2-7,14,-,-,TRBV6-5,CASRLALTAYEQYF,TGTGCCAGCAGGCTTGCACTCACTGCCTACGAGCAGTACTTC
TRBJ1-2,12,-,few,TRBV9,CASSLSWDGYTF,TGTGCCAGCAGTCTTTCATGGGATGGCTACACCTTC
TRBJ1-1,13,-,-,TRBV5-1,CASSLAWNTEAFF,TGCGCCAGCAGCTTGGCGTGGAACACTGAAGCTTTCTTT